Below, 27 T cell receptor beta chains from the same sample are listed, as sequenced in a study of cytomegalovirus exposure and HLA in healthy donors. With 60 Vbeta and 13 Jbeta primers, the PCR was carried out. Clones were read by immunoSEQ multiplex PCR, and TCRdb kept only the in-frame ones, dropping some. Here the sample spans over 90,000 clones, roughly two thirds being singletons. Sequencing was performed on PBMCs. Receptors originate from a middle-aged man in good health and CMV-seronegative.

The J gene is TRBJ2-6, the V gene TRBV7-8; 8 nucleotides align to TRBD1. Germline lookup yields CDR1 SGHVS and CDR2 FQNEAQ. The CDR3 has 17 amino acids. V dropped 5 bases and J dropped 0; count of bases not matched to a gene: 6. The CDR3 bases are TGTGCCAGCAGCACCCGACAGGGGTCCTCTGGGGCCAACGTCCTGACTTTC. The encoded protein is CASSTRQGSSGANVLTF.

The chain recombines TRBV6-4 with TRBJ1-1; 7 bases match TRBD1. The CDR3 has 17 residues. Germline assignment: CDR1 MRHNA and CDR2 SNTAGT. Losses at the gene ends were 2 bases for V and 4 bases for J; bases not matched to a gene: 13. The CDR3 sequence: CASSDRGHGEGGTEAFF. In DNA, the CDR3 is TGTGCCAGCAGTGACAGGGGGCATGGAGAGGGGGGCACTGAAGCTTTCTTT.

The chain is built from TRBV7-6 and TRBJ2-3; 7 bases line up with TRBD1. The V and J ends lost 3 bases and 2 bases, in that order; junction bases with no gene match: 5. The CDR3 spans 15 residues. Germline V gene sequence: CDR1 SGHVS, CDR2 FNYEAQ. This chain's CDR3 is CASSFGDSLTDTQYF. CDR3 DNA: TGTGCCAGCAGCTTTGGGGACAGTCTCACAGATACGCAGTATTTT.

The sample holds one count of this clone. V is TRBV27 and J is TRBJ1-1; D gene uncertain. The CDR3 has 14 residues. The V end was cut by 2 bases, the J end by 4 bases, with 11 bases between. Germline lookup yields CDR1 MNHEY and CDR2 SMNVEV (reference sequence). CDR3 region: CASSLLPTTTEAFF. The CDR3 bases are TGTGCCAGCAGTTTACTCCCCACAACCACTGAAGCTTTCTTT.

This clone was counted a few times. The J gene is TRBJ1-4, the V gene TRBV6-5; D possibly corresponds to TRBD1 (5 bases). The CDR3 consists of 13 residues. The germline gives CDR1 MNHEY, CDR2 SVGAGI. The ends were cut back, 0 bases at V and 6 bases at J, with 5 bases in the middle. CDR3 amino acids: CASSYSRDEKLFF. The CDR3 nucleotides are TGTGCCAGCAGTTACTCCAGGGATGAAAAACTGTTTTTT.

V is TRBV7-8 and J is TRBJ2-2, with TRBD2 matching over 9 bases. The V and J ends lost 8 bases and 5 bases, in that order; junction bases with no gene match: 6. CDR1 is SGHVS, CDR2 FQNEAQ, per germline. The CDR3 runs to 14 residues. The CDR3, as DNA: TGTGCCAGCTATAGCGGGGGCGGGACCGGGGAGCTGTTTTTT. This gives the protein CASYSGGGTGELFF.

This sequence joins TRBV6-1 and TRBJ2-7, with D possibly matching TRBD1 (5 bases). Trimming pared 11 bases from V and 3 bases from J, leaving 8 bases between. Germline CDR1 is MNHNS and CDR2 is SASEGT. The CDR3 is made up of 10 amino acids. The CDR3 sequence: CALGHYEQYF. As DNA, the CDR3 is TGTGCCCTGGGGCACTACGAGCAGTACTTC.

This clone was seen once. The chain links TRBV29-1 to TRBJ1-2, with TRBD1 as a possible D gene (6 bases). The germline V gene has CDR1 SQVTM and CDR2 ANQGSEA. V lost 4 bases, J lost 4 bases, and 13 bases lay in between. CDR3 length: 13 residues. The CDR3 reads CSVAEGGSYGYTF. In nucleotides, the CDR3 is TGCAGCGTTGCTGAAGGGGGTAGCTATGGCTACACCTTC.

V is TRBV23-1 and J is TRBJ2-7; D possibly corresponds to TRBD1 (5 bases). TRBV23-1 falls under the ORF class, with uncertain function. The V and J ends lost 8 bases and 5 bases respectively, with 28 bases between them. This CDR3 is built from 17 residues. The CDR3 DNA reads as TGCGCCAGCTGTAATCAAGGGGATGGGCAGGGAAGGGACGAGCAGTACTTC. Translation gives CASCNQGDGQGRDEQYF.

The rearrangement links TRBV7-9 to TRBJ1-2; a weak D match, TRBD1 (6 bases). CDR3 length equals 14 residues. The germline V gene has CDR1 SEHNR and CDR2 FQNEAQ (reference sequence). V was trimmed by 1 base and J by 7 bases, leaving 13 bases between them. The CDR3 DNA reads as TGTGCCAGCAGCTTAGACAGGGCCAGGAGTGGCTACACCTTC. Its translation: CASSLDRARSGYTF.

The chain joins TRBV4-2 to TRBJ1-2; D might be TRBD1 (6 bases). The V end was cut by 5 bases, the J end by 3 bases, with 19 bases between. Germline loops: CDR1 LGHNA, CDR2 YNFKEQ. The CDR3 is 16 residues long. The CDR3 DNA follows: TGTGCCAGCAGCTGGCGACAGGACCCCGCGGACTATGGCTACACCTTC. This sequence encodes CASSWRQDPADYGYTF.

J is TRBJ2-1 and V is TRBV5-1; 11 bases align to TRBD2. After removal of 5 bases from V and 4 bases from J, the junction contained 5 bases not matched to a gene. Germline V gene lookup returns CDR1 SGHRS and CDR2 YFSETQ. The CDR3 totals 15 residues. CDR3 sequence: CASSFSGGGYNEQFF. As DNA, the CDR3 is TGCGCCAGCAGTTTTAGCGGGGGGGGTTACAATGAGCAGTTCTTC.

This chain uses TRBV5-1 with TRBJ2-5; the match to TRBD1 covers 7 bases. CDR3 length: 14 amino acids. Germline CDR1 is SGHRS and CDR2 is YFSETQ. V lost 1 base, J lost 5 bases, and 5 bases stayed unmatched. The CDR3 DNA sequence: TGCGCCAGCAGCTTGAACAGGGGTTACGAGACCCAGTACTTC. Residues: CASSLNRGYETQYF.

The J gene is TRBJ1-1, the V gene TRBV2; D is unclear. The germline CDR1 and CDR2 sequences are SNHLY and FYNNEI. The CDR3 sequence is 13 residues long. The ends were cut back, 10 bases at V and 3 bases at J, with 15 bases in the middle. The CDR3 reads CATSREWDTEAFF. In DNA, the CDR3 is TGTGCCACTTCCCGGGAATGGGACACTGAAGCTTTCTTT.

The chain has TRBV28 and TRBJ2-3, with 9 bases lining up with TRBD1. The junction had 8 bases not matched to a gene; V was cut back by 5 bases and J by 2 bases. CDR1 is MDHEN, CDR2 SYDVKM, per germline. The CDR3 sequence is 16 residues long. CDR3: CASSASGTGTTDTQYF. The CDR3 DNA reads as TGTGCCAGCAGTGCCTCCGGGACAGGGACCACAGATACGCAGTATTTT.

The chain uses TRBV13 and TRBJ2-2, with unresolved D. The CDR3 consists of 12 residues. The V end lost 8 bases, the J end lost 5 bases, and 9 bases lay between the germline ends. Looked up from germline, CDR1 is PRHDT and CDR2 is FYEKMQ (reference sequence). Here the CDR3 reads CASHRRTGELFF. The CDR3, as DNA: TGTGCCAGCCACAGAAGAACCGGGGAGCTGTTTTTT.

This chain's CDR3 is CASSNRGPGNTIYF. The CDR3 region has the DNA TGTGCCAGCAGTAATAGGGGGCCGGGAAACACCATATATTTT. The chain joins TRBV27 to TRBJ1-3, with 7 bases identical to TRBD1. Germline CDR1 and CDR2: MNHEY and SMNVEV (reference sequence). CDR3 size: 14 residues. Losses at the gene ends were 5 bases for V and 4 bases for J; bases not matched to a gene: 5.

The chain uses TRBV29-1 and TRBJ1-2, with unresolved D. This CDR3 region has 16 residues. Looked up from germline, CDR1 is SQVTM and CDR2 is ANQGSEA. V was cut by 0 bases and J by 3 bases, with 17 bases left in between. CDR3 DNA: TGCAGCGTTGAAGATCCAGGCCGCGCTGGCCACTATGGCTACACCTTC. Its protein product is CSVEDPGRAGHYGYTF.

This clone was detected a few times. The rearrangement uses TRBV18 and TRBJ1-1; 7 bases align to TRBD1. Germline values: CDR1 KGHSH, CDR2 LQKENI. This CDR3 has 15 residues. V trimming: 2 bases; J trimming: 5 bases; junction bases outside the gene matches: 8. CDR3 amino acids: CASSPWSGGRTEAFF. CDR3 in DNA: TGTGCCAGCTCACCATGGTCAGGGGGACGGACTGAAGCTTTCTTT.

The rearrangement uses TRBV7-9 and TRBJ1-4; the D gene is possibly TRBD1 (6 bases). The CDR3 sequence is 15 residues long. CDR1 SEHNR and CDR2 FQNEAQ come from the germline V gene (reference sequence). V lost 7 bases and J 9 bases, leaving 21 bases between the germline ends. CDR3: CASTKTGTRNQKLFF. CDR3 DNA: TGTGCCAGCACCAAGACAGGAACAAGGAATCAAAAACTGTTTTTT. Full variable domain (missing parts from reference TRBV7-9 and TRBJ1-4): DTGVSQNPRHKITKRGQNVTFRCDPISEHNRLYWYRQTLGQGPEFLTYFQNEAQLEKSRLLSDRFSAERPKGSFSTLEIQRTEQGDSAMYLCASTKTGTRNQKLFFGSGTQLSVL.

V and J are TRBV6-5 and TRBJ1-1; 7 bases agree with TRBD1. Germline CDR1 reads MNHEY; CDR2 reads SVGAGI. CDR3 size: 15 residues. With 6 bases clipped from V and 4 bases from J, the junction kept 11 bases outside the gene matches. The CDR3 nucleotides read TGTGCCAGCAGCCAGGGGGGCAGGGCGGGCACTGAAGCTTTCTTT. Amino acid sequence: CASSQGGRAGTEAFF.

The chain is built from TRBV25-1 and TRBJ1-1; TRBD1 might be the D (5 bases). Per germline, CDR1 MGHDK and CDR2 SYGVNS. This CDR3 is 13 amino acids long. The ends were cut back, 7 bases at V and 5 bases at J, with 14 bases in the middle. This CDR3 is CASTDGGWTEAFF. DNA for the CDR3: TGTGCCAGCACCGATGGGGGGTGGACTGAAGCTTTCTTT.

This clone was detected only once. This chain uses TRBV28 with TRBJ1-2, with D hard to call. The CDR3 contains 15 residues. Germline-derived CDR1 and CDR2 are MDHEN and SYDVKM. V lost 5 bases to trimming and J lost 5 bases, with 18 bases between them. The CDR3 DNA sequence: TGTGCCAGCAGTCCTATGGCACAGCTCCAATATGGCTACACCTTC. This encodes CASSPMAQLQYGYTF.

This clone was seen only a few times. This rearrangement joins TRBV5-1 to TRBJ1-2, with a possible D match to TRBD1 (5 bases). Germline V gives CDR1 SGHRS, CDR2 YFSETQ. V was shortened by 9 bases and J by 1 base, with 13 bases between the two germline ends. The CDR3 contains 13 residues. The CDR3 here is CATLNRFNYGYTF. The CDR3, as DNA: TGCGCCACCTTAAACAGGTTTAACTATGGCTACACCTTC.

The chain couples TRBV5-6 to TRBJ1-5, with TRBD1 as a possible D gene (5 bases). CDR3 length: 16 amino acids. CDR1 is SGHDT, CDR2 YYEEEE, per germline. Deletions cut 1 base from V and 0 bases from J, with 11 bases between. For the CDR3, the DNA is TGTGCCAGCAGCTTGCCAAAGGGGCTTAGCAATCAGCCCCAGCATTTT. Amino acid sequence: CASSLPKGLSNQPQHF.

This rearrangement joins TRBV5-1 to TRBJ1-1, with 9 nucleotides matching TRBD1. Germline V gene lookup returns CDR1 SGHRS and CDR2 YFSETQ. J was trimmed by 4 bases and V by 4 bases; bases with no gene match: 5. CDR3 length equals 14 residues. CDR3 coding DNA: TGCGCCAGCAGCCTTCAGACAGGGGGCACTGAAGCTTTCTTT. Translated, it gives CASSLQTGGTEAFF. Complete variable domain (other parts from reference TRBV5-1 and TRBJ1-1): KAGVTQTPRYLIKTRGQQVTLSCSPISGHRSVSWYQQTPGQGLQFLFEYFSETQRNKGNFPGRFSGRQFSNSRSEMNVSTLELGDSALYLCASSLQTGGTEAFFGQGTRLTVV.

The V call is TRBV6-5, the J call TRBJ1-5, with TRBD1 as a possible D gene (6 bases). This CDR3 has 15 amino acids. The germline CDR1 and CDR2 sequences are MNHEY and SVGAGI. The V end was cut by 5 bases, the J end by 9 bases, with 20 bases between. The chain's CDR3 is CASSTGTRDILPQHF. CDR3 bases: TGTGCCAGCAGTACCGGGACACGGGATATTCTGCCCCAGCATTTT.